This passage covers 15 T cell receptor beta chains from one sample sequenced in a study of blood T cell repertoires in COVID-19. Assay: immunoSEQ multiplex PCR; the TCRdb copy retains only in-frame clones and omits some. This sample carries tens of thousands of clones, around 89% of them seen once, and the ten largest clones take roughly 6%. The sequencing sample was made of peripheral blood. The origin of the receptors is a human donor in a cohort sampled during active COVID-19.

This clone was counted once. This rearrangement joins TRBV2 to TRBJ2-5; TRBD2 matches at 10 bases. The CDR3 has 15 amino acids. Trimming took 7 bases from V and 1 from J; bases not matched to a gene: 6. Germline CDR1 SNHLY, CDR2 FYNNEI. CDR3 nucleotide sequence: TGTGCCAGCATCGGGCAGCGGGGGGGCCAAGAGACCCAGTACTTC. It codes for CASIGQRGGQETQYF. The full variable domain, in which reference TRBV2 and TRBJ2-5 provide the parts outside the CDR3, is EPEVTQTPSHQVTQMGQEVILRCVPISNHLYFYWYRQILGQKVEFLVSFYNNEISEKSEIFDDQFSVERPDGSNFTLKIRSTKLEDSAMYFCASIGQRGGQETQYFGPGTRLLVL.

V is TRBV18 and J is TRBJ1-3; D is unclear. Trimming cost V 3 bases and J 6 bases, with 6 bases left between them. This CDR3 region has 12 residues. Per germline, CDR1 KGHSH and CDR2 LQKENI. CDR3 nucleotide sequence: TGTGCCAGCTCACCGCAGGAAAACACCATATATTTT. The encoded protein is CASSPQENTIYF. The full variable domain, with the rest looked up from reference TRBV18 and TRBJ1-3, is NAGVMQNPRHLVRRRGQEARLRCSPMKGHSHVYWYRQLPEEGLKFMVYLQKENIIDESGMPKERFSAEFPKEGPSILRIQQVVRGDSAAYFCASSPQENTIYFGEGSWLTVV.

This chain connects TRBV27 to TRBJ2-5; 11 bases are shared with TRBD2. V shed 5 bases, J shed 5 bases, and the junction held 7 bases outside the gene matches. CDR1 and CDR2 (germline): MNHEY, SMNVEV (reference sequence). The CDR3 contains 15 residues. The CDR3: CASSPLAGGLETQYF. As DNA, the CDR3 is TGTGCCAGCAGTCCTCTAGCGGGGGGTCTGGAGACCCAGTACTTC.

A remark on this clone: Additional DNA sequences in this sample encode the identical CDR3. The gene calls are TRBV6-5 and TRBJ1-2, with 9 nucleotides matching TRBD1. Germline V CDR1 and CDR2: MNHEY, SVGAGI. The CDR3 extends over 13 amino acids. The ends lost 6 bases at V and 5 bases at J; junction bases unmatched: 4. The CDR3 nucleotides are TGTGCCAGCAGGGACAGGGGCAATTATGGCTACACCTTC. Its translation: CASRDRGNYGYTF.

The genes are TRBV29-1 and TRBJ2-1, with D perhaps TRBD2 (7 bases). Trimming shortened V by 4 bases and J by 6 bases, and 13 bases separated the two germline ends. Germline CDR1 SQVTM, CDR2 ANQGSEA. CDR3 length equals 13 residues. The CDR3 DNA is TGCAGCGTTGGCCCGGGGGGCCTCAATGAGCAGTTCTTC. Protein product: CSVGPGGLNEQFF.

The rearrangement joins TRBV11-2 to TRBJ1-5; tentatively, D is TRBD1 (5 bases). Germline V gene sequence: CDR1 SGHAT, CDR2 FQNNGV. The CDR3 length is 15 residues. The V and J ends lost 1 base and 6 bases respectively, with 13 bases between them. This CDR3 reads CASSLGRVVGQPQHF. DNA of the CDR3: TGTGCCAGCAGCTTAGGCAGGGTTGTAGGTCAGCCCCAGCATTTT.

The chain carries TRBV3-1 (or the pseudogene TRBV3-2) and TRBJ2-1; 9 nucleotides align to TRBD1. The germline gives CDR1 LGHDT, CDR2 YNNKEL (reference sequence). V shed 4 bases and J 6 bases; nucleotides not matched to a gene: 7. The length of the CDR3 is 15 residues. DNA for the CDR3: TGTGCCAGCAGCCCACCGGACAGGGGCGGCAATGAGCAGTTCTTC. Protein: CASSPPDRGGNEQFF.

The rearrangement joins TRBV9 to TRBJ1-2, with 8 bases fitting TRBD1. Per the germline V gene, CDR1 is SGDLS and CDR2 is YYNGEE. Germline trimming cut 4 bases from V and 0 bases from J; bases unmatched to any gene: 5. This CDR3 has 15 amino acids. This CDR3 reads CASSSWTGSNYGYTF. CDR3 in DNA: TGTGCCAGCAGCAGCTGGACAGGGTCTAACTATGGCTACACCTTC.

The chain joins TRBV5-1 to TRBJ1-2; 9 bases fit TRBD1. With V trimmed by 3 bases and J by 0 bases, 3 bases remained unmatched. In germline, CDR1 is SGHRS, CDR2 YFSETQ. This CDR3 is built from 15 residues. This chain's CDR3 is CASSWDRVANYGYTF. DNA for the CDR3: TGCGCCAGCAGCTGGGACAGGGTAGCTAACTATGGCTACACCTTC.

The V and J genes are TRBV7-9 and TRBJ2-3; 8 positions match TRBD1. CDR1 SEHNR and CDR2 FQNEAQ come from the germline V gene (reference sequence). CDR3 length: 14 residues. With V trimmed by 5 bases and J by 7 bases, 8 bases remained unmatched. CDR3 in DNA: TGTGCCAGCAGCGCCGGGACAGGTGGTTATACGCAGTATTTT. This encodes CASSAGTGGYTQYF.

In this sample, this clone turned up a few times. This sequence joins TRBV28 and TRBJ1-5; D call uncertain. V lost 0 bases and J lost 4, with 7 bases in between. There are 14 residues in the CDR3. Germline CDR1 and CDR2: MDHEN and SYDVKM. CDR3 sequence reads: CASSLWAGNQPQHF. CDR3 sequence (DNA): TGTGCCAGCAGTTTATGGGCCGGGAATCAGCCCCAGCATTTT.

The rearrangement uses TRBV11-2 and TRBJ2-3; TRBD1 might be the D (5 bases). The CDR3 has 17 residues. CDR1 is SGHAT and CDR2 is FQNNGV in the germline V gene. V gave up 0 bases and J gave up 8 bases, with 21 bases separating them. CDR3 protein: CASSLDHGWAGLPTQYF. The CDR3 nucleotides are TGTGCCAGCAGCTTAGACCATGGATGGGCAGGGCTTCCTACGCAGTATTTT.

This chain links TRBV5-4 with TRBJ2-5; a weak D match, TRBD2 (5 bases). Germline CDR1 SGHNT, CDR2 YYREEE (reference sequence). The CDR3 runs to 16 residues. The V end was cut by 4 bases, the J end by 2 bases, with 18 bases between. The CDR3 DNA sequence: TGTGCCAGCAGCGATAGCGACCGGGGTAGGCAAGAGACCCAGTACTTC. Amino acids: CASSDSDRGRQETQYF.

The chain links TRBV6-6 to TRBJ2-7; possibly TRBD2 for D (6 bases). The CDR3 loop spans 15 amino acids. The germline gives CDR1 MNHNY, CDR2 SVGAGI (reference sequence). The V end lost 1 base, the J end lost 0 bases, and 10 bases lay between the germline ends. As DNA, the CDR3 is TGTGCCAGCAGTTACTTAGCGGAGAGCTCCTACGAGCAGTACTTC. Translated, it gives CASSYLAESSYEQYF.

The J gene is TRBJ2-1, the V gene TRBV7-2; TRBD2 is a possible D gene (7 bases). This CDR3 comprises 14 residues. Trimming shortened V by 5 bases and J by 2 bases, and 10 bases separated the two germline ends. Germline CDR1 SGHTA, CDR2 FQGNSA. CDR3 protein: CASSGGAPYNEQFF. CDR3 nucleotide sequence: TGTGCCAGCAGCGGGGGGGCCCCCTACAATGAGCAGTTCTTC.